Presented here are 5 T cell receptor beta chains from one specimen sequenced in a study of T cell changes during pregnancy in multiple sclerosis. Data came from immunoSEQ multiplex PCR; TCRdb stores just in-frame clones and leaves some out. The profile covers about 40,000 clones, with about 89% appearing a single time and less than 0.75% taken by the ten largest. Material: CD4+ T cells from peripheral blood mononuclear cells, obtained before pregnancy. All receptors derive from a female donor with multiple sclerosis, enrolled in a pregnancy study.

The chain joins TRBV7-2 to TRBJ2-1; 13 positions agree with TRBD2. The CDR3 consists of 15 residues. V was pared by 4 bases and J by 9 bases, with 6 bases of the junction left unmatched. The germline V gene has CDR1 SGHTA and CDR2 FQGNSA. The CDR3 is CASSYGLAGVFEQFF. The CDR3 DNA sequence: TGTGCCAGCAGCTACGGACTAGCGGGGGTTTTTGAGCAGTTCTTC. The complete variable domain, with remaining parts taken from reference TRBV7-2 and TRBJ2-1, reads GAGVSQSPSNKVTEKGKDVELRCDPISGHTALYWYRQSLGQGLEFLIYFQGNSAPDKSGLPSDRFSAERTGGSVSTLTIQRTQQEDSAVYLCASSYGLAGVFEQFFGPGTRLTVL.

As DNA, the CDR3 is TGTGCCAGCAGCCCCCGGGTGGCCCGGGGGGCCGGGGAGCTGTTTTTT. This gives the protein CASSPRVARGAGELFF. The chain recombines TRBV9 with TRBJ2-2, with 7 bases fitting TRBD2. The germline V gene has CDR1 SGDLS and CDR2 YYNGEE. The CDR3 is 16 residues long. The J segment lost 6 bases and the V segment lost 4 bases, leaving 12 bases of the junction unmatched.

The chain joins TRBV7-8 to TRBJ2-5; 8 bases fit TRBD2. Germline V CDR1 and CDR2: SGHVS, FQNEAQ. V lost 6 bases and J lost 2; bases outside the gene matches: 14. CDR3 size: 17 residues. This chain's CDR3 is CASRGPGLEGGQETQYF. The CDR3 DNA reads TGTGCCAGCAGGGGGCCGGGACTAGAAGGGGGGCAAGAGACCCAGTACTTC.

The table lists this clone with a count of one. V is TRBV7-2 and J is TRBJ1-5; D not certain. Germline V lookup: CDR1 SGHTA, CDR2 FQGNSA. CDR3 size: 13 residues. V gave up 5 bases and J gave up 4 bases, with 9 bases separating them. This CDR3 is CASSQEANQPQHF. In DNA, the CDR3 is TGTGCCAGCAGCCAAGAAGCGAATCAGCCCCAGCATTTT.

This clone turned up a few times. The chain carries TRBV18 and TRBJ1-2, with a tentative D call TRBD1 (5 bases). Germline assignment: CDR1 KGHSH and CDR2 LQKENI. Trimming cost V 6 bases and J 9 bases, with 17 bases left between them. CDR3 length: 13 residues. CDR3 DNA sequence: TGTGCCAGCTCCCCCGGGACTGAGTCGAGCTACACCTTC. This codes for CASSPGTESSYTF.